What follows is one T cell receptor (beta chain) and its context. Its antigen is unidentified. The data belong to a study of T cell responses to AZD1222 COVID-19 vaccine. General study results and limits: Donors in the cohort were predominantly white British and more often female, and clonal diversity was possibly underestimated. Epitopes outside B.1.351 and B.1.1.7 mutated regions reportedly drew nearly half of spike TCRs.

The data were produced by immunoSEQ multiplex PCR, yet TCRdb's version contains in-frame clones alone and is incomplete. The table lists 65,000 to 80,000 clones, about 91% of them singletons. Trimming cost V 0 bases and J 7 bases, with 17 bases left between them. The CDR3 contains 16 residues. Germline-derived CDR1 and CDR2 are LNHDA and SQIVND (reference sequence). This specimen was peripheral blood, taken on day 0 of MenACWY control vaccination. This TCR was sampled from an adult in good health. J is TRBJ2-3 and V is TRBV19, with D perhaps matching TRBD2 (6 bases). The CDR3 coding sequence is TGTGCCAGTAGTATAGAGGAGGGGCTAGTTGGCAATACGCAGTATTTT. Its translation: CASSIEEGLVGNTQYF.